This TCR beta chain came from a study of monozygotic twins with inflammatory bowel disease. Turning to this clonotype: Its cognate antigen is unknown.

General study points: Healthy co-twins had higher TCRbeta inverse Simpson diversity than their IBD twins. Patients got different immunosuppressive treatments, which may have made their repertoires more variable.

TCRdb reprocessed the 5' RACE reads, keeping one entry per CDR3 protein, no DNA. The table for this sample gives around 450,000 distinct CDR3 sequences. Sequenced sample: blood. The sequence came from a human donor with ulcerative colitis or Crohn's disease, or a healthy co-twin of an affected twin (not recorded which).

The CDR3 sequence is CASSPGDSNTGELFF. The chain uses TRBV5-1 and TRBJ2-2. The CDR3 spans 15 residues. The germline V gene encodes CDR1 SGHRS and CDR2 YFSETQ.